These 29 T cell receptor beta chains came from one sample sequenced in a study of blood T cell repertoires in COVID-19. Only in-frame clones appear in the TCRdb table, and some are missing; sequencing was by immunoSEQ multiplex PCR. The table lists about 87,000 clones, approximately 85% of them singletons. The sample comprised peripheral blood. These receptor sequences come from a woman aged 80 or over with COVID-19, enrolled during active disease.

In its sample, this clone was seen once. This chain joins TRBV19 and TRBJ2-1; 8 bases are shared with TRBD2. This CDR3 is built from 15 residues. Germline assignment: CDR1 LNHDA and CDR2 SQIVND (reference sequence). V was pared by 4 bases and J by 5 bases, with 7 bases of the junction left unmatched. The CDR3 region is CASSRIAGSDNEQFF. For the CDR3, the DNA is TGTGCCAGTAGTAGAATAGCGGGATCGGACAATGAGCAGTTCTTC. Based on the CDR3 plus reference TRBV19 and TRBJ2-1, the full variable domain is DGGITQSPKYLFRKEGQNVTLSCEQNLNHDAMYWYRQDPGQGLRLIYYSQIVNDFQKGDIAEGYSVSREKKESFPLTVTSAQKNPTAFYLCASSRIAGSDNEQFFGPGTRLTVL.

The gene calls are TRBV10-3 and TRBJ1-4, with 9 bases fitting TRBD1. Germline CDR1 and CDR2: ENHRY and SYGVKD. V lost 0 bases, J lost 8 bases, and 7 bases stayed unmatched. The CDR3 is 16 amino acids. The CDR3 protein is CAISESWGQGNEKLFF. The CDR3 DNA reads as TGTGCCATCAGTGAGTCTTGGGGACAGGGTAACGAAAAACTGTTTTTT.

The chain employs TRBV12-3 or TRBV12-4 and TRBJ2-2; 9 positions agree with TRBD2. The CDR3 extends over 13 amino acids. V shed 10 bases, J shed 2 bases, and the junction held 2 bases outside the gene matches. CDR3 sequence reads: CATTSGNTGELFF. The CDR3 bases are TGTGCCACGACTAGCGGAAACACCGGGGAGCTGTTTTTT.

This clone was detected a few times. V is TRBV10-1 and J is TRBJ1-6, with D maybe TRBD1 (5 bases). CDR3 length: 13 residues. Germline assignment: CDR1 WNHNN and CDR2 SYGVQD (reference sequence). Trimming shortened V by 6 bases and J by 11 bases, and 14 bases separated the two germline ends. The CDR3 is CASSHVTGAPLHF. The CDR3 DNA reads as TGCGCCAGCAGCCATGTTACAGGAGCACCCCTCCACTTT.

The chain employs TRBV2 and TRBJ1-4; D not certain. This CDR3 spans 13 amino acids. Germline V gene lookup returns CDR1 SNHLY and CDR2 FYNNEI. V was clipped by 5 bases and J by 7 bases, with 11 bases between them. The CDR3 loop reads CASSMDWGEKLFF. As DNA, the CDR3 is TGTGCCAGCAGTATGGACTGGGGTGAAAAACTGTTTTTT.

Here the CDR3 reads CAINRQGRYGYTF. The CDR3 coding sequence is TGTGCCATCAACAGACAGGGGAGGTATGGCTACACCTTC. This chain connects TRBV10-3 to TRBJ1-2, with 8 bases matching TRBD1. The CDR3 consists of 13 residues. CDR1 and CDR2 (germline): ENHRY, SYGVKD. Germline trimming cut 7 bases from V and 5 bases from J; bases unmatched to any gene: 6.

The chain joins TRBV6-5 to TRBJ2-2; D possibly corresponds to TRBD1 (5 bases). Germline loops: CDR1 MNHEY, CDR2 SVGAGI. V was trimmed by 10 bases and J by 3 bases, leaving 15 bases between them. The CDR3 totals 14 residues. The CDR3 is CATLGRAYTGELFF. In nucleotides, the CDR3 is TGTGCCACACTCGGCAGGGCCTACACCGGGGAGCTGTTTTTT.

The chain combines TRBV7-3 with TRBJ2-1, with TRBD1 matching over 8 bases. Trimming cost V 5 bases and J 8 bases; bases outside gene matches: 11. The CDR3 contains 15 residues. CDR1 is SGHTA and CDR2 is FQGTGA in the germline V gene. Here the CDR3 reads CASSTSGGLGYEQFF. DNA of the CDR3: TGTGCCAGCAGCACATCAGGGGGCCTGGGGTATGAGCAGTTCTTC.

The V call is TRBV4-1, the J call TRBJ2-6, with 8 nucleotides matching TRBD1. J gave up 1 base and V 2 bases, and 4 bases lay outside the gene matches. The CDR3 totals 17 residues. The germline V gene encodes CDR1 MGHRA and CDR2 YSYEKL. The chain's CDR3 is CASSQPRTGSGANVLTF. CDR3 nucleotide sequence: TGCGCCAGCAGCCAACCTCGGACAGGGTCTGGGGCCAACGTCCTGACTTTC.

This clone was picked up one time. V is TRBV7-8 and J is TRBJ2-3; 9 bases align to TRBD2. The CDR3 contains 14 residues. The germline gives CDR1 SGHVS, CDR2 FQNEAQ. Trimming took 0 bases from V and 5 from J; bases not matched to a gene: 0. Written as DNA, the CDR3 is TGTGCCAGCAGCTTAGCTAGCGGGAGAGATACGCAGTATTTT. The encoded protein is CASSLASGRDTQYF.

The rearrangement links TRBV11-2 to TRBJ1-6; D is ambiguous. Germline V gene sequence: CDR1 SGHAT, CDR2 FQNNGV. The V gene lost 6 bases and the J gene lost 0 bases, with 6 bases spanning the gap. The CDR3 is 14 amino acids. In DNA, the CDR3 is TGTGCCAGCAGGCTTAGCTCCTATAATTCACCCCTCCACTTT. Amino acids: CASRLSSYNSPLHF.

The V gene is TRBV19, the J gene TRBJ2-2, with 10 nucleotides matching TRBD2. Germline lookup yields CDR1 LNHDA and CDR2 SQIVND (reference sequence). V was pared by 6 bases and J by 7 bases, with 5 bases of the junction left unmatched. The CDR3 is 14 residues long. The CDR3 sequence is CASRSGGAVGELFF. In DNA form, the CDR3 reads TGTGCCAGTAGGAGCGGGGGGGCGGTCGGGGAGCTGTTTTTT.

The CDR3: CASSRQGDSPLHF. CDR3 in DNA: TGTGCCAGCAGCCGGCAGGGGGATTCACCCCTCCACTTT. The rearrangement uses TRBV6-5 and TRBJ1-6; 7 nucleotides agree with TRBD1. Trimming removed 6 bases from V and 8 bases from J; junction bases left unmatched: 4. Germline CDR1 MNHEY, CDR2 SVGAGI. The CDR3 is 13 amino acids.

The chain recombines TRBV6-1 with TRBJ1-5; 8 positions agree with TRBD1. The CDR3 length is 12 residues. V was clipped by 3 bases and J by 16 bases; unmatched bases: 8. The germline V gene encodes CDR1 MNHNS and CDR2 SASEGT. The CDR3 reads CASSDRPGGKHF. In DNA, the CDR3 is TGTGCCAGCAGTGATAGGCCAGGGGGCAAACATTTT.

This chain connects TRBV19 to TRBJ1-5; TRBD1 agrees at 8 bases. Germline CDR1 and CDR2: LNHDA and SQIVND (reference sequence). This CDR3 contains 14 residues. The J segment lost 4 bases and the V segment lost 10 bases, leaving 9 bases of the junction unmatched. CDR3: CATAGQGNNQPQHF. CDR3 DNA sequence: TGTGCCACGGCCGGACAGGGAAATAATCAGCCCCAGCATTTT.

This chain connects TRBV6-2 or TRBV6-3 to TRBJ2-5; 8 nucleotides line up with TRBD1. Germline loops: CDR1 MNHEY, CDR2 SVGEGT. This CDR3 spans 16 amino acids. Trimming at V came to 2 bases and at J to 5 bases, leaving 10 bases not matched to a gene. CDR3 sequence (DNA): TGTGCCAGCAGTTACACACGGACAGGGATCGGCGAGACCCAGTACTTC. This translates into CASSYTRTGIGETQYF.

The CDR3 DNA sequence: TGTGCCAGCAGCCCCCAGGGTCCGTATTCTAACTATGGCTACACCTTC. Translating it yields CASSPQGPYSNYGYTF. The V call is TRBV11-2, the J call TRBJ1-2, with D possibly TRBD1 on 5 matching bases. There are 16 residues in the CDR3. Germline assignment: CDR1 SGHAT and CDR2 FQNNGV. Trimming removed 5 bases at V and 0 bases at J, with 16 bases between.

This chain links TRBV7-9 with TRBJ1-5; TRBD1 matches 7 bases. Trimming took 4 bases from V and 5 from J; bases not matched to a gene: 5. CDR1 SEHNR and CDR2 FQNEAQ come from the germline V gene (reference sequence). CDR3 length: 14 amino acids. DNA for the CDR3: TGTGCCAGCAGCTACTCCGGGACAGATCAGCCCCAGCATTTT. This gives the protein CASSYSGTDQPQHF.

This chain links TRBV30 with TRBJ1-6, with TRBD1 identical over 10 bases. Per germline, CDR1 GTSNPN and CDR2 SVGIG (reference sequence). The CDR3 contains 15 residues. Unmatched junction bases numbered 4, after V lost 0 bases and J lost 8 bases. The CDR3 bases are TGTGCCTGGAGTGTGTTAGGGACAGGGGATTCACCCCTCCACTTT. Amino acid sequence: CAWSVLGTGDSPLHF.

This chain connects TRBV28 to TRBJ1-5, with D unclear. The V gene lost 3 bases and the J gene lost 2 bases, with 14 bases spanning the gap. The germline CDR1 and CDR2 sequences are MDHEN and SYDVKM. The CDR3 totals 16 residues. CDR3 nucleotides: TGTGCCAGCAGTTTGTTTTGGAGGGCAGGCAATCAGCCCCAGCATTTT. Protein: CASSLFWRAGNQPQHF.

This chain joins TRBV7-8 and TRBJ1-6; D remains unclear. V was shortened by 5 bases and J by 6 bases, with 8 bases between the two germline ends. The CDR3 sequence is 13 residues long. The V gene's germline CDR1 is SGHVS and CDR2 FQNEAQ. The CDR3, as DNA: TGTGCCAGCAGCCTCGGGGTTAATTCACCCCTCCACTTT. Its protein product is CASSLGVNSPLHF.

The CDR3: CASSSTSAGGIFHYNEQFF. The CDR3 region has the DNA TGTGCCAGCAGCTCGACTTCGGCCGGCGGGATCTTTCACTACAATGAGCAGTTCTTC. This chain links TRBV7-9 with TRBJ2-1, with D maybe TRBD2 (6 bases). The CDR3 is 19 residues long. Trimming took off 4 bases at V and 3 bases at J, with 25 bases between the two ends. The germline V gene encodes CDR1 SEHNR and CDR2 FQNEAQ (reference sequence). Full variable domain (remainder filled in from reference TRBV7-9 and TRBJ2-1): DTGVSQNPRHKITKRGQNVTFRCDPISEHNRLYWYRQTLGQGPEFLTYFQNEAQLEKSRLLSDRFSAERPKGSFSTLEIQRTEQGDSAMYLCASSSTSAGGIFHYNEQFFGPGTRLTVL.

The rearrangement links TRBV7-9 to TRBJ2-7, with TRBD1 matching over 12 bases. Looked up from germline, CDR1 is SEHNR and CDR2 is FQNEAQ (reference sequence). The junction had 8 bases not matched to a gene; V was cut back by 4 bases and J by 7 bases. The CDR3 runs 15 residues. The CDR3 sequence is CASSSRDRGQDEQYF. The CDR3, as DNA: TGTGCCAGCAGCTCCCGGGACAGGGGGCAGGATGAGCAGTACTTC.

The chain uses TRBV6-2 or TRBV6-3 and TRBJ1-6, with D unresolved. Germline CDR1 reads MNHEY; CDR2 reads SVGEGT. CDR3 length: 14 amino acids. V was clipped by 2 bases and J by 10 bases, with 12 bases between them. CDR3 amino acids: CASSYPGIRSPLHF. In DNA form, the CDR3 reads TGTGCCAGCAGTTACCCAGGTATCCGGTCACCCCTCCACTTT.

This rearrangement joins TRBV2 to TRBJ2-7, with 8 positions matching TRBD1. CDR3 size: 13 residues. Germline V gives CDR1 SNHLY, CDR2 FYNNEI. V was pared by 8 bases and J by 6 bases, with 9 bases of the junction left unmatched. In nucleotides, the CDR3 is TGTGCCAGCGGAGGGACAGGAGGAGGCGAGCAGTACTTC. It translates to CASGGTGGGEQYF. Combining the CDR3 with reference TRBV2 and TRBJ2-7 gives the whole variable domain EPEVTQTPSHQVTQMGQEVILRCVPISNHLYFYWYRQILGQKVEFLVSFYNNEISEKSEIFDDQFSVERPDGSNFTLKIRSTKLEDSAMYFCASGGTGGGEQYFGPGTRLTVT.

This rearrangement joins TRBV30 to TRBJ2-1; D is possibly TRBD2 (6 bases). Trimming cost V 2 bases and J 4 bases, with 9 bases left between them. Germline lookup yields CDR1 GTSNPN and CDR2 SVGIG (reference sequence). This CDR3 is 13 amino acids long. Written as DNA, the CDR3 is TGTGCCTGGAGTATCGGGACTTACAATGAGCAGTTCTTC. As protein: CAWSIGTYNEQFF.

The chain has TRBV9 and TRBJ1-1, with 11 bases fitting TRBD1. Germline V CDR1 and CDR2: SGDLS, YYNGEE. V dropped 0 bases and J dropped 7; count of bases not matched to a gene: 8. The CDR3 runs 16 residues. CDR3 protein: CASSVAIGTGGGEAFF. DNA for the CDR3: TGTGCCAGCAGCGTAGCTATAGGGACAGGGGGTGGTGAAGCTTTCTTT. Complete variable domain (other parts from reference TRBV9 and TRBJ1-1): DSGVTQTPKHLITATGQRVTLRCSPRSGDLSVYWYQQSLDQGLQFLIQYYNGEERAKGNILERFSAQQFPDLHSELNLSSLELGDSALYFCASSVAIGTGGGEAFFGQGTRLTVV.

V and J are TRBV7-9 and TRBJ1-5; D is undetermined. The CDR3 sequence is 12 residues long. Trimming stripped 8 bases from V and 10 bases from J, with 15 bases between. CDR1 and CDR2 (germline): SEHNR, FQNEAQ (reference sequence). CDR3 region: CASAGDDFPQHF. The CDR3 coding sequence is TGTGCCAGCGCAGGTGACGATTTCCCCCAGCATTTT.

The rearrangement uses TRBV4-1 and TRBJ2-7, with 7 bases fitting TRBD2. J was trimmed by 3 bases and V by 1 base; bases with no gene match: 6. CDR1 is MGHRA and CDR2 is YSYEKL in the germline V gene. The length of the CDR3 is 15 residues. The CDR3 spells CASSQGLAVYYEQYF. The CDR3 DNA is TGCGCCAGCAGCCAAGGTCTAGCGGTTTACTACGAGCAGTACTTC.